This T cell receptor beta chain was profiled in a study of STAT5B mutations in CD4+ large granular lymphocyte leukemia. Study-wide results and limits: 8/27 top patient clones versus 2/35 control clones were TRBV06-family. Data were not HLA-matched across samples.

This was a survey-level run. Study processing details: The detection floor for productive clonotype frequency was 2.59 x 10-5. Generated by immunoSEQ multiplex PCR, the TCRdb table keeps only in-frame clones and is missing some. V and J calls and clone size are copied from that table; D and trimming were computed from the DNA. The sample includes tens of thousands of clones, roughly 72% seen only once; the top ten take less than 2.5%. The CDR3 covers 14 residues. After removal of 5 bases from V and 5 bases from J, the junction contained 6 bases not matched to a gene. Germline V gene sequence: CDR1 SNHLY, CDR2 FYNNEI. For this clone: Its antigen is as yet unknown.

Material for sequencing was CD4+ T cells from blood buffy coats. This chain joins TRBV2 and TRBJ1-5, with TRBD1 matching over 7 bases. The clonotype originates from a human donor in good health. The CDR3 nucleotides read TGTGCCAGCAGTAGTCAGGGGGGGGATCAGCCCCAGCATTTT. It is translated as CASSSQGGDQPQHF.